This T cell receptor (beta chain) was profiled in a study of control samples from healthy donors and cancer patients. V lost 7 bases, J lost 1 base, and 23 bases lay in between. Germline V gives CDR1 SGHRS, CDR2 YFSETQ. The CDR3 spans 17 residues. Clones were sequenced by immunoSEQ multiplex PCR, and TCRdb holds only the in-frame ones, with some missing. The sample comprises 55,000 to 90,000 clones, approximately 80% of which are singletons, and under 30% rests with the top ten. This rearrangement joins TRBV5-1 to TRBJ1-1, with D possibly matching TRBD1 (6 bases). This receptor was obtained from a man over 45 in good health. The sequencing input was blood. The DNA for the CDR3 is TGCGCCAGCCCGACCCGAGGACAGATGCCTTCGAACACTGAAGCTTTCTTT. It is translated as CASPTRGQMPSNTEAFF.